The 24 T cell receptor beta chains presented below share a single source sample, sequenced in a study of T cell responses to AZD1222 COVID-19 vaccine. Using immunoSEQ multiplex PCR, the repertoire was profiled, and TCRdb retains in-frame clones only, with some absent. The sample includes around 140,000 clones, 65% to 90% seen only once; the top ten take around 24%. The sample here was peripheral blood, taken on day 0 of AZD1222 vaccination. All receptors come from an adult in good health.

The genes are TRBV7-2 and TRBJ1-1, with TRBD1 as a possible D gene (5 bases). V gave up 5 bases and J gave up 1 base, with 14 bases separating them. Germline values: CDR1 SGHTA, CDR2 FQGNSA. This CDR3 comprises 15 residues. CDR3 coding DNA: TGTGCCAGCAGCCCCTCCTTAGGGGCGAACACTGAAGCTTTCTTT. Translated, it gives CASSPSLGANTEAFF.

The V call is TRBV6-2 or TRBV6-3, the J call TRBJ2-7; 13 bases match TRBD2. The CDR3 is 15 amino acids. In germline, CDR1 is MNHEY, CDR2 SVGEGT. J lost 2 bases, V lost 6 bases, and 4 bases had no gene match. CDR3 loop: CASSTGLAGAYEQYF. The DNA of the CDR3 is TGTGCCAGCAGCACAGGACTAGCGGGGGCCTACGAGCAGTACTTC.

The V and J genes are TRBV28 and TRBJ1-4; tentative D call: TRBD1 (5 bases). Germline CDR1 is MDHEN and CDR2 is SYDVKM. This CDR3 contains 14 residues. V was pared by 0 bases and J by 5 bases, with 7 bases between. The CDR3 DNA reads as TGTGCCAGCAGTTTATGGGACATGAATGAAAAACTGTTTTTT. Translated: CASSLWDMNEKLFF.

This clone has a handful of counts. An end of the junction does not agree with germline; a read error may underlie this. This chain connects TRBV7-7 to TRBJ2-7, with D perhaps TRBD1 (6 bases). Germline V gene data show CDR1 as SSHAT and CDR2 as FNYEAQ (reference sequence). The CDR3 runs 13 residues. The CDR3 protein is CASSLSRGYEQYF. The CDR3 DNA reads as TGTGCTAGCAGCTTATCCAGGGGCTACGAGCAGTACTTC.

The J gene is TRBJ2-7, the V gene TRBV5-1; the D is unclear. In germline, CDR1 is SGHRS, CDR2 YFSETQ. With 2 bases removed from V and 5 bases from J, the gap between germline ends came to 11 bases. This CDR3 spans 13 amino acids. CDR3 sequence: CASSFIPHDEQYF. CDR3 DNA: TGCGCCAGCAGCTTTATTCCCCATGACGAGCAGTACTTC. Full variable domain (rest looked up from reference TRBV5-1 and TRBJ2-7): KAGVTQTPRYLIKTRGQQVTLSCSPISGHRSVSWYQQTPGQGLQFLFEYFSETQRNKGNFPGRFSGRQFSNSRSEMNVSTLELGDSALYLCASSFIPHDEQYFGPGTRLTVT.

The rearrangement uses TRBV28 and TRBJ1-3, with D possibly matching TRBD1 (5 bases). This CDR3 region has 15 residues. V shed 6 bases and J shed 0 bases, with 12 bases lying between them. The germline gives CDR1 MDHEN, CDR2 SYDVKM. CDR3 amino acids: CASSPTDNSGNTIYF. The CDR3 bases are TGTGCCAGCAGCCCGACAGATAACTCTGGAAACACCATATATTTT.

The V and J genes are TRBV11-2 and TRBJ1-2; D not resolved. V lost 4 bases to trimming and J lost 6 bases, with 18 bases between them. This CDR3 has 15 amino acids. Germline V gene sequence: CDR1 SGHAT, CDR2 FQNNGV. The CDR3 sequence is CASSSGQDLRDGYTF. Written as DNA, the CDR3 is TGTGCCAGCAGCTCGGGCCAGGATCTGAGGGATGGCTACACCTTC.

This chain connects TRBV5-4 to TRBJ1-5; D remains ambiguous. This CDR3 is 16 amino acids long. Germline-derived CDR1 and CDR2 are SGHNT and YYREEE (reference sequence). Trimming shortened V by 3 bases and J by 2 bases, and 15 bases separated the two germline ends. CDR3 nucleotides: TGTGCCAGCAGCTGCCTGATACGGAAGGGCAATCAGCCCCAGCATTTT. Residues: CASSCLIRKGNQPQHF.

Only one count was recorded for this clone. The V call is TRBV19, the J call TRBJ1-5; 9 bases match TRBD1. J gave up 6 bases and V 7 bases, and 13 bases lay outside the gene matches. CDR1 and CDR2 (germline): LNHDA, SQIVND (reference sequence). The CDR3 has 16 residues. DNA of the CDR3: TGTGCCAGTACACACCCCCCCGGGACAGGGCTTCAGCCCCAGCATTTT. This translates into CASTHPPGTGLQPQHF.

The J gene is TRBJ1-5, the V gene TRBV20-1; tentative D call: TRBD1 (5 bases). The V end lost 3 bases, the J end lost 5 bases, and 17 bases lay between the germline ends. The length of the CDR3 is 15 residues. Germline V gene data show CDR1 as DFQATT and CDR2 as SNEGSKA (reference sequence). CDR3 region: CSASRHGGEDQPQHF. CDR3 DNA: TGCAGTGCTAGTCGACACGGGGGAGAGGATCAGCCCCAGCATTTT.

The CDR3 sequence: CASSMDETEAFF. The DNA for the CDR3 is TGTGCCAGTAGTATGGATGAGACTGAAGCTTTCTTT. This chain links TRBV19 with TRBJ1-1; D gene unclear. The CDR3 extends over 12 amino acids. V lost 3 bases and J 5 bases, leaving 7 bases between the germline ends. The germline gives CDR1 LNHDA, CDR2 SQIVND (reference sequence).

This sequence joins TRBV30 and TRBJ1-5; tentative D call: TRBD1 (6 bases). The CDR3 contains 14 residues. Germline assignment: CDR1 GTSNPN and CDR2 SVGIG (reference sequence). V was pared by 2 bases and J by 3 bases, with 11 bases between. Here the CDR3 DNA reads TGTGCCTGGAGTTTAGGACAGCTCAATCAGCCCCAGCATTTT. This codes for CAWSLGQLNQPQHF.

The rearrangement links TRBV7-6 to TRBJ1-4, with TRBD1 matching over 9 bases. Losses at the gene ends were 4 bases for V and 7 bases for J; bases not matched to a gene: 7. Per germline, CDR1 SGHVS and CDR2 FNYEAQ. The CDR3 contains 15 residues. The CDR3 DNA reads as TGTGCCAGCAGCTACACAGGACAGGGGAGTGAAAAACTGTTTTTT. Its protein product is CASSYTGQGSEKLFF.

This clone was counted a few times. The rearrangement links TRBV3-1 (or the pseudogene TRBV3-2) to TRBJ1-3, with D unresolved. Trimming took 7 bases from V and 2 from J, leaving 27 bases between them. The CDR3 is made up of 19 amino acids. The germline V gene encodes CDR1 LGHDT and CDR2 YNNKEL (reference sequence). This chain's CDR3 is CASIRTSHRLVRTGNTIYF. CDR3 coding DNA: TGTGCCAGCATCCGTACCTCTCATCGTTTGGTCAGGACTGGAAACACCATATATTTT.

The chain couples TRBV27 to TRBJ2-7; D is possibly TRBD1 (6 bases). The CDR3 consists of 14 residues. Trimming left V 3 bases short and J 4 bases short, with 13 bases between. Germline lookup yields CDR1 MNHEY and CDR2 SMNVEV (reference sequence). This CDR3 reads CASSLVQGRYEQYF. Here the CDR3 DNA reads TGTGCCAGCAGTTTGGTTCAGGGGCGGTACGAGCAGTACTTC.

V is TRBV28 and J is TRBJ2-3; D is undetermined. Per germline, CDR1 MDHEN and CDR2 SYDVKM. The CDR3 loop spans 14 amino acids. Trimming removed 6 bases at V and 2 bases at J, with 12 bases between. CDR3 nucleotides: TGTGCCAGCAGCTACGGACCAGACACAGATACGCAGTATTTT. Translating gives CASSYGPDTDTQYF.

This chain links TRBV5-1 with TRBJ1-2; D not certain. Trimming cost V 0 bases and J 0 bases, with 12 bases left between them. The CDR3 has 16 amino acids. From germline, CDR1 is SGHRS and CDR2 YFSETQ. The CDR3 nucleotides are TGCGCCAGCAGCTTGGTCTCGGGCAGCACTAACTATGGCTACACCTTC. Protein: CASSLVSGSTNYGYTF.

On this clone: The junction and the germline gene differ at one end; a read error may be behind it. The chain carries TRBV7-7 and TRBJ2-2; unclear D gene. The CDR3 totals 13 residues. The germline CDR1 and CDR2 sequences are SSHAT and FNYEAQ (reference sequence). CDR3 region: CASSSAFTGELFF. CDR3 bases: TGTGCTAGCAGCTCAGCCTTCACCGGGGAGCTGTTTTTT.

The genes are TRBV18 and TRBJ2-2; 7 bases line up with TRBD1. CDR3 length equals 19 residues. The J segment lost 4 bases and the V segment lost 3 bases, leaving 17 bases of the junction unmatched. CDR1 and CDR2 (germline): KGHSH, LQKENI. CDR3 bases: TGTGCCAGCTCACCCTCGGGACAGCTGTTACGGACATCCACCGGGGAGCTGTTTTTT. Translated: CASSPSGQLLRTSTGELFF.

This rearrangement joins TRBV7-2 to TRBJ1-5; D gene ambiguous. Deletions cut 2 bases from V and 7 bases from J, with 9 bases between. This CDR3 comprises 13 residues. CDR1 and CDR2 (germline): SGHTA, FQGNSA. In DNA, the CDR3 is TGTGCCAGCAGCTTAACTTACGAACAGCCCCAGCATTTT. Translating it yields CASSLTYEQPQHF.

The rearrangement uses TRBV6-5 and TRBJ2-1; D is uncertain. Trimming took off 0 bases at V and 6 bases at J, with 12 bases between the two ends. The CDR3 contains 15 residues. The germline V gene has CDR1 MNHEY and CDR2 SVGAGI. As DNA, the CDR3 is TGTGCCAGCAGTTACTCCAGACGTATGGGCAATGAGCAGTTCTTC. As protein: CASSYSRRMGNEQFF.

The rearrangement joins TRBV7-2 to TRBJ2-5; 7 nucleotides agree with TRBD2. Per germline, CDR1 SGHTA and CDR2 FQGNSA. With 1 base clipped from V and 8 bases from J, the junction kept 7 bases outside the gene matches. The CDR3 runs 14 residues. In DNA, the CDR3 is TGTGCCAGCAGCTTAGGCGGGGGTCTCCTTACCCAGTACTTC. It yields the protein CASSLGGGLLTQYF.

V is TRBV6-5 and J is TRBJ1-2, with TRBD1 matching over 10 bases. The junction had 5 bases not matched to a gene; V was cut back by 2 bases and J by 8 bases. Per germline, CDR1 MNHEY and CDR2 SVGAGI. The CDR3 covers 14 residues. The CDR3 region has the DNA TGTGCCAGCAGTTACGGGGACAGGGGAACCGGCTACACCTTC. Translating it yields CASSYGDRGTGYTF.

This clone appeared once. The chain employs TRBV7-2 and TRBJ2-3; a weak D match, TRBD1 (6 bases). V was shortened by 5 bases and J by 7 bases, with 13 bases between the two germline ends. This CDR3 comprises 13 residues. Germline V gene sequence: CDR1 SGHTA, CDR2 FQGNSA. The CDR3 loop reads CASSLNRANTQYF. In DNA, the CDR3 is TGTGCCAGCAGCCTAAACAGGGCGAATACGCAGTATTTT.